A single sample is the source of the 19 T cell receptor beta chains below, sequenced in a study of T cell repertoires in cytomegalovirus infection. TCRdb re-called the reads with MiXCR, one entry per CDR3 protein. The profile covers hundreds of thousands of distinct CDR3 sequences, with more than 20% appearing a single time and 7.5% to 9% taken by the ten largest. Sequencing input: CD8+ T cells from PBMCs. Receptors were obtained from a human donor in good health (CMV status not recorded). Some clones in this sample may be carry-over from other donors' samples.

This clonotype was counted a single time. This sequence joins TRBV29-1 and TRBJ2-1, with D perhaps matching TRBD1 (5 bases). Germline CDR1 reads SQVTM; CDR2 reads ANQGSEA. The CDR3 consists of 14 residues. The ends were cut back, 1 base at V and 6 bases at J, with 13 bases in the middle. CDR3 region: CSVEGGVERNEQFF. The CDR3, as DNA: TGCAGCGTTGAAGGGGGCGTCGAGCGCAATGAGCAGTTCTTC.

This clonotype was recorded a few times. CDR3 protein: CASTLTATGTHEQYV. Here the CDR3 DNA reads TGTGCCAGCACCCTTACCGCGACAGGCACCCACGAGCAGTACGTC. V gene TRBV6-1 combines with J gene TRBJ2-7; D is perhaps TRBD1 (6 bases). Germline values: CDR1 MNHNS, CDR2 SASEGT. V was trimmed by 7 bases and J by 5 bases, leaving 21 bases between them. There are 15 residues in the CDR3.

The CDR3 here is CASSSKGPGELFF. DNA of the CDR3: TGTGCCAGCAGCTCGAAAGGGCCCGGGGAGCTGTTTTTT. The V gene is TRBV7-8, the J gene TRBJ2-2; D gene uncertain. Germline V gene sequence: CDR1 SGHVS, CDR2 FQNEAQ. This CDR3 has 13 amino acids. Between the trimmed V and J ends, which lost 4 bases and 6 bases, there was a span of 9 bases.

This clonotype was seen ten or more times. The V and J genes are TRBV12-3 or TRBV12-4 and TRBJ2-1; no reliable D call. The CDR3 spans 13 residues. Trimming stripped 5 bases from V and 8 bases from J, with 13 bases between. The CDR3 is CASSRVGIYEQFF. The CDR3 DNA sequence: TGTGCCAGCAGTCGGGTAGGGATCTATGAGCAGTTCTTC.

The genes are TRBV27 and TRBJ2-7, with 10 bases fitting TRBD1. V gave up 2 bases and J gave up 1 base; unmatched junction bases: 8. The CDR3 consists of 17 residues. The germline CDR1 and CDR2 sequences are MNHEY and SMNVEV (reference sequence). The CDR3 sequence: CASSLGPPGQGSYEQYV. The CDR3 coding sequence is TGTGCCAGCAGTTTAGGCCCCCCGGGACAGGGGTCCTACGAGCAGTACGTC.

The chain links TRBV6-6 to TRBJ1-2, with D unresolved. Germline V gene sequence: CDR1 MNHNY, CDR2 SVGAGI (reference sequence). V lost 0 bases and J lost 6, with 14 bases in between. The CDR3 extends over 15 amino acids. CDR3 in amino acids: CASSYSEPQLDGYTF. In nucleotides, the CDR3 is TGTGCCAGCAGTTACTCGGAACCCCAGCTTGATGGCTACACCTTC.

In its sample, this clonotype was seen many times. This chain joins TRBV29-1 and TRBJ1-1, with D uncertain. V dropped 3 bases and J dropped 4 bases, with 6 bases sitting between them. From germline, CDR1 is SQVTM and CDR2 ANQGSEA. The CDR3 contains 11 residues. The CDR3 nucleotides read TGCAGCGTTGAGGATAGCACTGAAGCTTTCTTT. As protein: CSVEDSTEAFF.

As regards this clonotype: This could be a read error, since a much larger clone is one nucleotide away. The CDR3 coding sequence is TGTGCCAGCAGTTTACCGGCTGGACAGGCAAACGAGCAGTACTTC. Amino acid sequence: CASSLPAGQANEQYF. This rearrangement joins TRBV27 to TRBJ2-7; 7 nucleotides line up with TRBD1. This CDR3 is 15 amino acids long. With 2 bases clipped from V and 5 bases from J, the junction kept 9 bases outside the gene matches. CDR1 is MNHEY and CDR2 is SMNVEV in the germline V gene (reference sequence).

This clonotype has a count of ten or more. The rearrangement uses TRBV7-8 and TRBJ2-7; a weak D match, TRBD2 (5 bases). The CDR3 has 13 residues. Trimming left V 0 bases short and J 3 bases short, with 6 bases between. Germline V gene data show CDR1 as SGHVS and CDR2 as FQNEAQ. The CDR3 region has the DNA TGTGCCAGCAGCTTAGCTGACTACTACGAGCAGTACGTC. It is translated as CASSLADYYEQYV.

This chain connects TRBV5-1 to TRBJ2-3, with D possibly being TRBD1 (6 bases). Germline V gives CDR1 SGHRS, CDR2 YFSETQ. V was trimmed by 4 bases and J by 0 bases, leaving 15 bases between them. The CDR3 consists of 16 residues. CDR3 DNA sequence: TGCGCCAGCAGCACATGGGACATTCCTAGCACAGATACGCAGTATTTT. Its protein product is CASSTWDIPSTDTQYF.

At least ten counts were recorded for this clonotype. The genes are TRBV7-8 and TRBJ2-1, with D perhaps given as TRBD1 or TRBD2 (6 bases each). Trimming took off 5 bases at V and 4 bases at J, with 15 bases between the two ends. CDR1 is SGHVS and CDR2 is FQNEAQ in the germline V gene. The CDR3 extends over 15 amino acids. The CDR3 reads CASSVGGGNYNEQFF. In DNA, the CDR3 is TGTGCCAGCAGCGTTGGAGGGGGTAATTACAATGAGCAGTTCTTC.

The chain carries TRBV25-1 and TRBJ2-7, with 9 bases aligning to TRBD1. J was trimmed by 7 bases and V by 4 bases; bases with no gene match: 17. The CDR3 totals 17 residues. CDR1 is MGHDK and CDR2 is SYGVNS in the germline V gene. The CDR3 nucleotides are TGTGCCAGCAGTGGTCCGGACAGGGGTTCTTCAACTTGGGAGCAGTACGTC. Translated: CASSGPDRGSSTWEQYV.

In its sample, this clonotype was seen many times. This chain links TRBV7-2 with TRBJ2-5; 7 bases fit TRBD2. V shed 1 base and J 4 bases; nucleotides not matched to a gene: 6. CDR3 length equals 15 residues. The germline CDR1 and CDR2 sequences are SGHTA and FQGNSA. The CDR3 coding sequence is TGTGCCAGCAGCTTAGGGTCGACGGGGGGAGAGACCCAGTACTTC. This codes for CASSLGSTGGETQYF.

This clonotype was picked up a small number of times. The rearrangement links TRBV5-4 to TRBJ2-1, with a possible D match to TRBD1 (6 bases). This CDR3 is 12 amino acids long. Per the germline V gene, CDR1 is SGHNT and CDR2 is YYREEE (reference sequence). V was clipped by 4 bases and J by 10 bases, with 12 bases between them. DNA for the CDR3: TGTGCCAGCAGCCGGACAGCTCGAGAGCAGTTCTTC. Translated: CASSRTAREQFF.

The chain joins TRBV19 to TRBJ2-6, with D tentatively TRBD2 (5 bases). The V and J ends lost 6 bases and 0 bases respectively, with 21 bases between them. Germline V gene lookup returns CDR1 LNHDA and CDR2 SQIVND (reference sequence). The CDR3 has 19 amino acids. Here the CDR3 DNA reads TGTGCCAGTAGCTTGGCGGTAGTGGCAGGACTCTCTGGGGCCAACGTCCTGACTTTC. It codes for CASSLAVVAGLSGANVLTF. Complete variable domain (other parts from reference TRBV19 and TRBJ2-6): DGGITQSPKYLFRKEGQNVTLSCEQNLNHDAMYWYRQDPGQGLRLIYYSQIVNDFQKGDIAEGYSVSREKKESFPLTVTSAQKNPTAFYLCASSLAVVAGLSGANVLTFGAGSRLTVL.

This clonotype showed up just a few times. J is TRBJ2-1 and V is TRBV5-1, with 9 nucleotides matching TRBD1. Trimming cost V 0 bases and J 8 bases; bases outside gene matches: 9. This CDR3 has 16 amino acids. Germline V gene sequence: CDR1 SGHRS, CDR2 YFSETQ. The CDR3, as DNA: TGCGCCAGCAGCTTGGATCAGGGACAGGGAAGCGATGAGCAGTTCTTC. Its translation is CASSLDQGQGSDEQFF.

The chain combines TRBV27 with TRBJ1-2; D uncertain. Per germline, CDR1 MNHEY and CDR2 SMNVEV (reference sequence). V lost 7 bases, J lost 4 bases, and 13 bases lay in between. The CDR3 contains 13 residues. CDR3 sequence: CASKRTAVYGYTF. The CDR3 DNA reads TGTGCCAGCAAGAGAACAGCTGTCTATGGCTACACCTTC.

The rearrangement joins TRBV7-9 to TRBJ2-7, with TRBD1 matching 8 bases. The CDR3 consists of 16 residues. Germline CDR1 reads SEHNR; CDR2 reads FQNEAQ (reference sequence). V lost 5 bases to trimming and J lost 6 bases; unmatched junction nucleotides: 15. In DNA form, the CDR3 reads TGTGCCAGCAGCCCTACCCGAGACAGGGGTCTTGGCGAGCAGTACGTC. It encodes CASSPTRDRGLGEQYV.

The V gene is TRBV12-5, the J gene TRBJ1-5, with a weak D call TRBD1 (5 bases). The CDR3 contains 15 residues. The ends were cut back, 2 bases at V and 7 bases at J, with 15 bases in the middle. Per the germline V gene, CDR1 is LGHNT and CDR2 is FRNRAP. The CDR3 sequence: CASGLPGQGGQPQHF. The CDR3 nucleotides are TGTGCTAGTGGTTTGCCGGGGCAGGGAGGCCAGCCCCAGCATTTT. Filled out from reference TRBV12-5 and TRBJ1-5, the complete variable domain reads DARVTQTPRHKVTEMGQEVTMRCQPILGHNTVFWYRQTMMQGLELLAYFRNRAPLDDSGMPKDRFSAEMPDATLATLKIQPSEPRDSAVYFCASGLPGQGGQPQHFGDGTRLSIL.